These 25 T cell receptor beta chains share one sample of origin, sequenced in a study of blood T cell repertoires in COVID-19. Profiling relied on immunoSEQ multiplex PCR, and the TCRdb table lists in-frame clones only, not all of them. The profile covers about 230,000 clones, with roughly 85% appearing a single time and about 0.91% taken by the ten largest. Material: peripheral blood. The receptors stem from a man aged 35-49 years with acute or convalescent COVID-19.

In its sample, this clone was seen a few times. The chain carries TRBV10-3 and TRBJ1-3, with TRBD1 matching over 8 bases. The CDR3 runs to 13 residues. Germline-derived CDR1 and CDR2 are ENHRY and SYGVKD. V was clipped by 11 bases and J by 7 bases; unmatched bases: 10. The CDR3 loop reads CASTGDGGNTIYF. The DNA for the CDR3 is TGTGCCTCGACAGGGGACGGGGGGAACACCATATATTTT.

The genes are TRBV4-1 and TRBJ2-7; 13 positions agree with TRBD2. From germline, CDR1 is MGHRA and CDR2 YSYEKL. The V segment lost 0 bases and the J segment 8 bases; nucleotides outside the gene matches: 7. This CDR3 region has 16 residues. For the CDR3, the DNA is TGCGCCAGCAGCCAAGAGTTACTAGCGGGGGGGCATAAGCAGTACTTC. It yields the protein CASSQELLAGGHKQYF.

A single count supports this clone. The chain employs TRBV5-1 and TRBJ2-3; TRBD2 agrees at 7 bases. Germline CDR1 reads SGHRS; CDR2 reads YFSETQ. The CDR3 runs 15 residues. The junction had 7 bases not matched to a gene; V was cut back by 2 bases and J by 4 bases. In DNA form, the CDR3 reads TGCGCCAGCAGCTTTATATCGGGGGGAGCAGATACGCAGTATTTT. This gives the protein CASSFISGGADTQYF.

A word on this clone: The identical CDR3 is also encoded by other nucleotide sequences in the sample. V usage is TRBV5-6 and J usage is TRBJ1-5; D remains ambiguous. This CDR3 is built from 13 residues. V was shortened by 2 bases and J by 4 bases, with 7 bases between the two germline ends. The germline V gene encodes CDR1 SGHDT and CDR2 YYEEEE. Written as DNA, the CDR3 is TGTGCCAGCAGCTTCGGTACTAATCAGCCCCAGCATTTT. Encoded protein: CASSFGTNQPQHF. The full variable domain, completed using reference TRBV5-6 and TRBJ1-5, is DAGVTQSPTHLIKTRGQQVTLRCSPKSGHDTVSWYQQALGQGPQFIFQYYEEEERQRGNFPDRFSGHQFPNYSSELNVNALLLGDSALYLCASSFGTNQPQHFGDGTRLSIL.

Only one count was recorded for this clone. The gene calls are TRBV28 and TRBJ1-2, with a tentative D call TRBD1 (5 bases). CDR1 is MDHEN, CDR2 SYDVKM, per germline. Trimming pared 5 bases from V and 8 bases from J, leaving 15 bases between. The CDR3 is made up of 13 amino acids. The CDR3 bases are TGTGCCAGCAGTGAACTTGGGGGAGGCGGCTACACCTTC. This sequence encodes CASSELGGGGYTF.

The rearrangement joins TRBV11-3 to TRBJ2-3; 10 bases match TRBD2. The V gene's germline CDR1 is SGHNT and CDR2 YENEEA. This CDR3 has 16 residues. V was clipped by 3 bases and J by 2 bases; unmatched bases: 5. This chain's CDR3 is CASSFVSGGITDTQYF. DNA of the CDR3: TGTGCCAGCAGCTTCGTTAGCGGGGGGATCACAGATACGCAGTATTTT.

This clone was seen only once. V usage is TRBV6-2 or TRBV6-3 and J usage is TRBJ2-3; 7 bases fit TRBD2. Germline CDR1 MNHEY, CDR2 SVGEGT. There are 16 residues in the CDR3. V dropped 5 bases and J dropped 2; count of bases not matched to a gene: 10. The CDR3 loop is CASSLQRGSPTDTQYF. CDR3 DNA: TGTGCCAGCAGTCTCCAGCGGGGCTCCCCCACAGATACGCAGTATTTT.

The genes are TRBV19 and TRBJ2-7; tentative D call: TRBD2 (6 bases). This CDR3 has 16 amino acids. Trimming removed 3 bases from V and 7 bases from J, with 22 bases in between. Per germline, CDR1 LNHDA and CDR2 SQIVND (reference sequence). CDR3 DNA: TGTGCCAGTAGTATGACCGGGACTTATGGCATGGGGGAGCAGTACTTC. This gives the protein CASSMTGTYGMGEQYF.

The chain employs TRBV6-6 and TRBJ2-1; 10 nucleotides line up with TRBD2. Per germline, CDR1 MNHNY and CDR2 SVGAGI (reference sequence). After removal of 5 bases from V and 7 bases from J, the junction contained 14 bases not matched to a gene. This CDR3 is built from 17 residues. In nucleotides, the CDR3 is TGTGCCAGCAGTCCCCGTTTAAATAGCGGGGGGCAGAATGAGCAGTTCTTC. Protein: CASSPRLNSGGQNEQFF.

This chain connects TRBV19 to TRBJ1-2; the D gene is possibly TRBD1 (5 bases). The CDR3 is 16 amino acids. Germline V CDR1 and CDR2: LNHDA, SQIVND (reference sequence). Trimming pared 6 bases from V and 7 bases from J, leaving 24 bases between. CDR3 in DNA: TGTGCCAGTAGCCCTACCGGGACTCTCGGGCGAGGTGGCTACACCTTC. Protein product: CASSPTGTLGRGGYTF.

The genes are TRBV28 and TRBJ1-1; unclear D gene. Germline values: CDR1 MDHEN, CDR2 SYDVKM. Trimming pared 2 bases from V and 10 bases from J, leaving 8 bases between. This CDR3 contains 11 residues. DNA of the CDR3: TGTGCCAGCAGTTTAGAGGGAATAGCTTTCTTT. Its protein product is CASSLEGIAFF.

CDR3 DNA: TGTGCCAGCAGCCCCCTAGGACTAGCCAAAAACATTCAGTACTTC. It translates to CASSPLGLAKNIQYF. This chain joins TRBV7-2 and TRBJ2-4; tentative D call: TRBD2 (5 bases). The CDR3 runs to 15 residues. Germline CDR1 reads SGHTA; CDR2 reads FQGNSA. Trimming removed 5 bases from V and 0 bases from J, with 11 bases in between.

This chain connects TRBV5-6 to TRBJ2-2; D call uncertain. The CDR3 length is 14 residues. Trimming removed 1 base at V and 5 bases at J, with 9 bases between. CDR1 SGHDT and CDR2 YYEEEE come from the germline V gene. Here the CDR3 reads CASSLRRGTGELFF. The CDR3 DNA reads as TGTGCCAGCAGCTTGAGACGAGGTACCGGGGAGCTGTTTTTT.

This CDR3 reads CASSPERAEAFF. In nucleotides, the CDR3 is TGTGCCAGCTCACCTGAGAGGGCTGAAGCTTTCTTT. The chain recombines TRBV18 with TRBJ1-1; D is unresolved. The CDR3 is 12 amino acids. Trimming removed 3 bases at V and 6 bases at J, with 8 bases between. Looked up from germline, CDR1 is KGHSH and CDR2 is LQKENI.

This clone has only one observation. CDR3 nucleotide sequence: TGTGCCAGCAGTTACAGAGGGGGCCTGAACTATGGCTACACCTTC. This translates into CASSYRGGLNYGYTF. This chain uses TRBV6-5 with TRBJ1-2; 7 nucleotides agree with TRBD1. The length of the CDR3 is 15 residues. Germline V CDR1 and CDR2: MNHEY, SVGAGI. V was clipped by 2 bases and J by 2 bases; unmatched bases: 5.

V and J are TRBV5-1 and TRBJ2-5; D possibly corresponds to TRBD2 (5 bases). Trimming stripped 0 bases from V and 5 bases from J, with 14 bases between. From germline, CDR1 is SGHRS and CDR2 YFSETQ. This CDR3 has 15 amino acids. The CDR3 here is CASSLDWARGETQYF. CDR3 nucleotide sequence: TGCGCCAGCAGCTTGGATTGGGCGAGAGGGGAGACCCAGTACTTC.

J is TRBJ2-5 and V is TRBV7-2; D is uncertain. CDR3 size: 14 residues. CDR1 and CDR2 (germline): SGHTA, FQGNSA. Trimming removed 1 base from V and 7 bases from J, with 13 bases in between. The DNA of the CDR3 is TGTGCCAGCAGCTTAGATTCTTTCCGCGGGACCCAGTACTTC. Translating gives CASSLDSFRGTQYF.

This chain connects TRBV7-2 to TRBJ2-1, with D tentatively TRBD2 (5 bases). From germline, CDR1 is SGHTA and CDR2 FQGNSA. The CDR3 consists of 15 residues. The V end lost 5 bases, the J end lost 0 bases, and 11 bases lay between the germline ends. The CDR3, as DNA: TGTGCCAGCAGCCCCGGACTGTTCTCCTACAATGAGCAGTTCTTC. Translation: CASSPGLFSYNEQFF.

The chain employs TRBV7-3 and TRBJ1-1; maybe TRBD1 (5 bases). Germline CDR1 reads SGHTA; CDR2 reads FQGTGA. This CDR3 has 13 residues. V was trimmed by 3 bases and J by 3 bases, leaving 8 bases between them. In DNA form, the CDR3 reads TGTGCCAGCAGCTTGCAGGGTTACACTGAAGCTTTCTTT. It codes for CASSLQGYTEAFF.

The genes are TRBV7-3 and TRBJ2-5; perhaps TRBD2 as D (5 bases). Germline lookup yields CDR1 SGHTA and CDR2 FQGTGA. Trimming took 0 bases from V and 1 from J, leaving 6 bases between them. The CDR3 spans 14 residues. CDR3 region: CASSLTGSQETQYF. The CDR3 DNA reads TGTGCCAGCAGCTTAACGGGGAGCCAAGAGACCCAGTACTTC.

The chain uses TRBV7-3 and TRBJ1-1; TRBD1 matches at 7 bases. The CDR3 consists of 15 residues. J was trimmed by 6 bases and V by 5 bases; bases with no gene match: 12. Per the germline V gene, CDR1 is SGHTA and CDR2 is FQGTGA. The CDR3 DNA sequence: TGTGCCAGCAGCCCACGTGGGACAGACTTACCTGAAGCTTTCTTT. It yields the protein CASSPRGTDLPEAFF.

The V call is TRBV6-5, the J call TRBJ2-7; no firm D call. Trimming left V 7 bases short and J 1 base short, with 14 bases between. Germline V lookup: CDR1 MNHEY, CDR2 SVGAGI. The CDR3 is 14 residues long. The CDR3 region has the DNA TGTGCCAGCATCTCCATCGAGTGGTCCTACGAGCAGTACTTC. Translation: CASISIEWSYEQYF.

The J gene is TRBJ1-2, the V gene TRBV5-1; 8 bases agree with TRBD1. From germline, CDR1 is SGHRS and CDR2 YFSETQ. Trimming at V came to 4 bases and at J to 0 bases, leaving 5 bases not matched to a gene. The CDR3 is 15 residues long. The DNA for the CDR3 is TGCGCCAGCAGCAGGGGACAGGCTTCTAACTATGGCTACACCTTC. Amino acid sequence: CASSRGQASNYGYTF.

The gene calls are TRBV6-5 and TRBJ1-5; D perhaps matches TRBD1 (6 bases). The CDR3 sequence is 14 residues long. Trimming stripped 7 bases from V and 0 bases from J, with 10 bases between. Germline values: CDR1 MNHEY, CDR2 SVGAGI. The CDR3 coding sequence is TGTGCCAGCATAGGACAGACTAGCAATCAGCCCCAGCATTTT. Translating it yields CASIGQTSNQPQHF.

The chain couples TRBV7-8 to TRBJ2-3; the D gene is possibly TRBD1 (5 bases). The V gene's germline CDR1 is SGHVS and CDR2 FQNEAQ. Between the trimmed V and J ends, which lost 11 bases and 4 bases, there was a span of 10 bases. The CDR3 totals 11 residues. The CDR3 here is CARQGADTQYF. In DNA form, the CDR3 reads TGTGCCCGGCAGGGTGCAGATACGCAGTATTTT. The full variable domain, rest sourced from reference TRBV7-8 and TRBJ2-3, is GAGVSQSPRYKVAKRGQDVALRCDPISGHVSLFWYQQALGQGPEFLTYFQNEAQLDKSGLPSDRFFAERPEGSVSTLKIQRTQQEDSAVYLCARQGADTQYFGPGTRLTVL.